The 26 T cell receptor beta chains below come from one sample, sequenced in a study of early stage breast cancer tumors. TCRdb's copy holds only in-frame clones and misses some; the assay was immunoSEQ multiplex PCR. There are approximately 50,000 clones in the sample; over 65% occur only once, and less than 4% lies in the top ten. The specimen was blood. These receptors originate from a person aged 25-39 years with breast cancer.

This clone occurred once. The rearrangement uses TRBV25-1 and TRBJ1-1; 7 bases line up with TRBD1. Per germline, CDR1 MGHDK and CDR2 SYGVNS. After removal of 3 bases from V and 5 bases from J, the junction contained 6 bases not matched to a gene. The CDR3 is 14 amino acids. For the CDR3, the DNA is TGTGCCAGCAGTGAGCTGACCAGGGGGACTGAAGCTTTCTTT. It specifies CASSELTRGTEAFF.

The chain is built from TRBV2 and TRBJ1-1; D is uncertain. CDR3 size: 11 residues. V lost 0 bases to trimming and J lost 8 bases, with 4 bases between them. The germline gives CDR1 SNHLY, CDR2 FYNNEI. The CDR3 loop reads CASSEAGEAFF. Written as DNA, the CDR3 is TGTGCCAGCAGTGAAGCAGGGGAAGCTTTCTTT. The entire variable domain, with the rest obtained from reference TRBV2 and TRBJ1-1, is as follows: EPEVTQTPSHQVTQMGQEVILRCVPISNHLYFYWYRQILGQKVEFLVSFYNNEISEKSEIFDDQFSVERPDGSNFTLKIRSTKLEDSAMYFCASSEAGEAFFGQGTRLTVV.

The chain links TRBV7-6 to TRBJ2-2; D not certain. Germline lookup yields CDR1 SGHVS and CDR2 FNYEAQ. Trimming stripped 4 bases from V and 3 bases from J, with 3 bases between. The CDR3 is 12 amino acids. The CDR3 coding sequence is TGTGCCAGCAGCTATGACACCGGGGAGCTGTTTTTT. It encodes CASSYDTGELFF. The full variable domain, with the rest looked up from reference TRBV7-6 and TRBJ2-2, is GAGVSQSPRYKVTKRGQDVALRCDPISGHVSLYWYRQALGQGPEFLTYFNYEAQQDKSGLPNDRFSAERPEGSISTLTIQRTEQRDSAMYRCASSYDTGELFFGEGSRLTVL.

The chain has TRBV5-1 and TRBJ2-7, with 14 bases identical to TRBD2. This CDR3 spans 15 amino acids. Germline V lookup: CDR1 SGHRS, CDR2 YFSETQ. The junction had 7 bases not matched to a gene; V was cut back by 9 bases and J by 2 bases. CDR3 coding DNA: TGCGCCAATGCCGGGACTAGCGGGAGTCCCTACGAGCAGTACTTC. Translation gives CANAGTSGSPYEQYF.

The chain links TRBV11-3 to TRBJ2-1; D perhaps matches TRBD2 (5 bases). The V and J ends lost 4 bases and 0 bases respectively, with 7 bases between them. Germline V gene data show CDR1 as SGHNT and CDR2 as YENEEA. This CDR3 spans 14 amino acids. This chain's CDR3 is CASSSGGSYNEQFF. The CDR3 DNA follows: TGTGCCAGCAGCTCCGGAGGCTCCTACAATGAGCAGTTCTTC.

The rearrangement joins TRBV7-9 to TRBJ2-2; TRBD1 matches at 7 bases. This CDR3 spans 14 amino acids. Germline trimming cut 6 bases from V and 2 bases from J; bases unmatched to any gene: 3. Germline lookup yields CDR1 SEHNR and CDR2 FQNEAQ (reference sequence). Written as DNA, the CDR3 is TGTGCCAGCAGAAACAGGGGAAACACCGGGGAGCTGTTTTTT. Translation gives CASRNRGNTGELFF. The full variable domain, completed using reference TRBV7-9 and TRBJ2-2, is DTGVSQNPRHKITKRGQNVTFRCDPISEHNRLYWYRQTLGQGPEFLTYFQNEAQLEKSRLLSDRFSAERPKGSFSTLEIQRTEQGDSAMYLCASRNRGNTGELFFGEGSRLTVL.

This clone was seen more than once but under ten times. V usage is TRBV4-2 and J usage is TRBJ2-2; maybe TRBD2 (5 bases). The CDR3 sequence is 15 residues long. Germline-derived CDR1 and CDR2 are LGHNA and YNFKEQ. V was cut by 0 bases and J by 7 bases, with 12 bases left in between. This chain's CDR3 is CASSQELGSVGELFF. The CDR3 nucleotides read TGTGCCAGCAGCCAAGAGTTGGGGAGCGTCGGGGAGCTGTTTTTT.

This rearrangement joins TRBV25-1 to TRBJ2-7, with D perhaps being TRBD1 or TRBD2 (5 bases each). Between the trimmed V and J ends, which lost 6 bases and 2 bases, there was a span of 20 bases. The CDR3 loop spans 16 amino acids. Germline CDR1 and CDR2: MGHDK and SYGVNS. CDR3 DNA sequence: TGTGCCAGCAGGAGGGGTTTCGGGCAGGCCGCCTACGAGCAGTACTTC. It translates to CASRRGFGQAAYEQYF.

The chain uses TRBV7-2 and TRBJ2-3; the match to TRBD2 covers 10 bases. This CDR3 spans 15 amino acids. After removal of 5 bases from V and 2 bases from J, the junction contained 4 bases not matched to a gene. Germline V CDR1 and CDR2: SGHTA, FQGNSA. The CDR3 spells CASSISGRSTDTQYF. The CDR3, as DNA: TGTGCCAGCAGCATTAGCGGGAGGTCCACAGATACGCAGTATTTT.

This clone was seen once. The chain has TRBV6-4 and TRBJ2-1, with TRBD2 matching 7 bases. Per the germline V gene, CDR1 is MRHNA and CDR2 is SNTAGT. Unmatched junction bases numbered 10, after V lost 5 bases and J lost 3 bases. CDR3 length equals 16 residues. The DNA of the CDR3 is TGTGCCAGCAGTAGGACTAGAGTTGCCGGCTACAATGAGCAGTTCTTC. This encodes CASSRTRVAGYNEQFF.

In its sample, this clone was seen a few times. V and J are TRBV19 and TRBJ1-2; D gene ambiguous. Germline CDR1 and CDR2: LNHDA and SQIVND (reference sequence). This CDR3 has 14 amino acids. Trimming shortened V by 5 bases and J by 6 bases, and 16 bases separated the two germline ends. The chain's CDR3 is CASSSQEGLNGYTF. In nucleotides, the CDR3 is TGTGCCAGTAGTTCGCAGGAGGGTCTAAATGGCTACACCTTC.

This chain links TRBV18 with TRBJ1-3; 8 bases match TRBD1. CDR1 and CDR2 (germline): KGHSH, LQKENI. Trimming removed 10 bases from V and 4 bases from J; junction bases left unmatched: 15. This CDR3 has 16 residues. CDR3 nucleotides: TGTGCCACCTACGACGGACAGGGTGCTAGGGGAAACACCATATATTTT. Its protein product is CATYDGQGARGNTIYF.

This chain uses TRBV7-8 with TRBJ1-2; D gene ambiguous. The V gene lost 4 bases and the J gene lost 0 bases, with 9 bases spanning the gap. The CDR3 contains 14 residues. Germline loops: CDR1 SGHVS, CDR2 FQNEAQ. Here the CDR3 reads CASSSSAANYGYTF. CDR3 nucleotide sequence: TGTGCCAGCAGCTCGAGTGCAGCTAACTATGGCTACACCTTC.

This chain connects TRBV2 to TRBJ2-1; either TRBD1 or TRBD2 may fit D (5 bases each). CDR1 and CDR2 from the germline V gene are SNHLY and FYNNEI. The CDR3 spans 14 residues. The V end was cut by 5 bases, the J end by 3 bases, with 11 bases between. The CDR3 spells CASSQRGSYNEQFF. In DNA, the CDR3 is TGTGCCAGCAGTCAACGGGGCAGCTACAATGAGCAGTTCTTC.

V gene TRBV30 combines with J gene TRBJ2-7, with 7 bases fitting TRBD2. Germline CDR1 reads GTSNPN; CDR2 reads SVGIG (reference sequence). The V gene end was trimmed by 1 base and the J gene end by 0 bases; junction bases not matched to a gene: 6. The CDR3 spans 15 residues. The CDR3 region has the DNA TGTGCCTGGAGTGGAGCGGGAACAAGCTCCTACGAGCAGTACTTC. Translated, it gives CAWSGAGTSSYEQYF.

The rearrangement links TRBV6-1 to TRBJ2-7; 11 bases align to TRBD2. CDR3 length: 15 residues. The V and J ends lost 4 bases and 7 bases, in that order; junction bases with no gene match: 9. Germline V gene data show CDR1 as MNHNS and CDR2 as SASEGT. The CDR3 DNA sequence: TGTGCCAGCAGTGGGGTAGCGGGAGGGTTGGAGGAGCAGTACTTC. Encoded protein: CASSGVAGGLEEQYF.

The chain recombines TRBV28 with TRBJ2-4; D possibly uses TRBD1 or TRBD2 (5 bases each). The CDR3 runs to 13 residues. Trimming removed 7 bases from V and 9 bases from J, with 16 bases in between. Germline V CDR1 and CDR2: MDHEN, SYDVKM. CDR3 bases: TGTGCCAGCAAACCGAGGGACCGGGGCATTCAGTACTTC. It translates to CASKPRDRGIQYF.

The chain links TRBV2 to TRBJ2-2; tentatively, D is TRBD1 or TRBD2 (5 bases each). Between the trimmed V and J ends, which lost 2 bases and 4 bases, there was a span of 11 bases. CDR3 size: 15 residues. Germline loops: CDR1 SNHLY, CDR2 FYNNEI. CDR3 bases: TGTGCCAGCAGTGAACGGGGACCGGTCACCGGGGAGCTGTTTTTT. Its translation: CASSERGPVTGELFF. Combining the CDR3 with reference TRBV2 and TRBJ2-2 gives the whole variable domain EPEVTQTPSHQVTQMGQEVILRCVPISNHLYFYWYRQILGQKVEFLVSFYNNEISEKSEIFDDQFSVERPDGSNFTLKIRSTKLEDSAMYFCASSERGPVTGELFFGEGSRLTVL.

This clone is a singleton in its sample. The chain has TRBV19 and TRBJ1-5; tentatively, D is TRBD1 (5 bases). Germline CDR1 LNHDA, CDR2 SQIVND (reference sequence). With 2 bases removed from V and 7 bases from J, the gap between germline ends came to 24 bases. The length of the CDR3 is 18 residues. CDR3 protein: CASSISSGALRGGQPQHF. The CDR3 DNA sequence: TGTGCCAGTAGTATAAGTTCTGGGGCCCTTAGGGGCGGACAGCCCCAGCATTTT.

Worth noting for this clone: The junction does not match germline at one end; this may be a read error. V usage is TRBV7-6 and J usage is TRBJ1-3, with a tentative D call TRBD1 (6 bases). CDR3 length equals 14 residues. Germline CDR1 SGHVS, CDR2 FNYEAQ. The CDR3 DNA sequence: TGTGCCAGCAGCTTACAAACCACGCAGGGGCCTTCGCATTTT. Its protein is CASSLQTTQGPSHF. Using reference TRBV7-6 and TRBJ1-3 for the parts outside the CDR3, the full variable domain is GAGVSQSPRYKVTKRGQDVALRCDPISGHVSLYWYRQALGQGPEFLTYFNYEAQQDKSGLPNDRFSAERPEGSISTLTIQRTEQRDSAMYRCASSLQTTQGPSHFGEGSWLTVV.

The sample holds one count of this clone. The V call is TRBV5-1, the J call TRBJ2-3, with D perhaps TRBD1 (5 bases). The CDR3 runs 17 residues. Germline-derived CDR1 and CDR2 are SGHRS and YFSETQ. V was pared by 0 bases and J by 4 bases, with 18 bases between. The CDR3 DNA sequence: TGCGCCAGCAGCTTGGCCGCTCGGCAGGGTCTCCCAGATACGCAGTATTTT. It translates to CASSLAARQGLPDTQYF.

This sequence joins TRBV4-3 and TRBJ2-7, with 7 positions matching TRBD2. After removal of 4 bases from V and 3 bases from J, the junction contained 6 bases not matched to a gene. The CDR3 sequence is 14 residues long. CDR1 is LGHNA and CDR2 is YSLEER in the germline V gene. CDR3 nucleotide sequence: TGCGCCAGCAGCCCGGGACTATTAAACTACGAGCAGTACTTC. It codes for CASSPGLLNYEQYF.

J is TRBJ2-3 and V is TRBV6-1, with D perhaps matching TRBD1 or TRBD2 (6 bases each). The V gene lost 10 bases and the J gene lost 1 base, with 18 bases spanning the gap. The CDR3 loop spans 15 amino acids. Germline lookup yields CDR1 MNHNS and CDR2 SASEGT. The DNA for the CDR3 is TGTGCCACCTTCCTAGTGGGGGGCCGCACAGATACGCAGTATTTT. Amino acids: CATFLVGGRTDTQYF.

CDR3 loop: CASSEALGVAGYEQYF. CDR3 coding DNA: TGTGCCAGCAGTGAAGCCCTTGGAGTAGCGGGCTACGAGCAGTACTTC. The rearrangement links TRBV6-1 to TRBJ2-7, with 7 bases lining up with TRBD2. V trimming: 0 bases; J trimming: 3 bases; junction bases outside the gene matches: 8. The CDR3 is 16 amino acids. The germline CDR1 and CDR2 sequences are MNHNS and SASEGT.

The rearrangement links TRBV10-3 to TRBJ1-1; 8 bases map to TRBD1. The CDR3 loop spans 16 amino acids. The germline gives CDR1 ENHRY, CDR2 SYGVKD. The trim removed 2 bases at V and 2 bases at J, leaving 7 bases unmatched. The CDR3 DNA follows: TGTGCCATCAGTGAGAAGTACGGACAGGGTAACACTGAAGCTTTCTTT. Translated: CAISEKYGQGNTEAFF.

This sequence joins TRBV27 and TRBJ2-5; TRBD2 matches 12 bases. Germline values: CDR1 MNHEY, CDR2 SMNVEV (reference sequence). The CDR3 runs 15 residues. V was clipped by 6 bases and J by 2 bases; unmatched bases: 4. The CDR3 bases are TGTGCCAGCAGGCTAGGGACTAGCGGGCAAGAGACCCAGTACTTC. It is translated as CASRLGTSGQETQYF.